The sample holds a few counts of the clone carrying this TCR beta chain. What it recognizes is unknown. The V end lost 0 bases, the J end lost 4 bases, and 11 bases lay between the germline ends. CDR3 length equals 14 residues. This specimen comes from a study of shared clonotypes between healthy human individuals. Whole-study context: Donors had three CD4 naive, three CD4 memory, two CD8 naive and one CD8 memory plate apiece. Study-level findings and limits: Clonotype sharing among donors was expected to depend on sequencing depth. Naive subsets typically showed greater estimated richness than memory subsets.

The authors ran the assay at deep level. Some clones are missing from TCRdb's copy, which holds only in-frame ones; the method was immunoSEQ multiplex PCR. This sample has about 2.3 million clones, with 85% to 95% found just once. This receptor was taken from a man between 18 and 29 years old in good health. Some clones in this sample may be carry-over from other donors' samples. The chain combines TRBV5-3 with TRBJ2-7; no firm D call. TRBV5-3 is an ORF, with its function uncertain. Sequencing was carried out using naive CD4+ T cells from PBMCs. Sample subset: CD45RA+ positively selected. The CDR3 DNA sequence: TGTGCCAGAAGCTTGGAGGGCAGTCCTTACGAGCAGTACTTC. This gives the protein CARSLEGSPYEQYF.